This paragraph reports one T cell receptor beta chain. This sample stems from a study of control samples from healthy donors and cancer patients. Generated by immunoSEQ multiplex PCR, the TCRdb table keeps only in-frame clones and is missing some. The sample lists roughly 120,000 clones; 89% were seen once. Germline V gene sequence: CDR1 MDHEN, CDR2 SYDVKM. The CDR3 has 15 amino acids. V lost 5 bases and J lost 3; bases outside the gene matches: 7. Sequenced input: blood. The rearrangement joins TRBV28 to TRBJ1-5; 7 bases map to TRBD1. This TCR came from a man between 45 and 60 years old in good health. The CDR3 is CASSPLGQPNQPQHF. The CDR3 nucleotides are TGTGCCAGCAGTCCTTTGGGACAGCCCAATCAGCCCCAGCATTTT.